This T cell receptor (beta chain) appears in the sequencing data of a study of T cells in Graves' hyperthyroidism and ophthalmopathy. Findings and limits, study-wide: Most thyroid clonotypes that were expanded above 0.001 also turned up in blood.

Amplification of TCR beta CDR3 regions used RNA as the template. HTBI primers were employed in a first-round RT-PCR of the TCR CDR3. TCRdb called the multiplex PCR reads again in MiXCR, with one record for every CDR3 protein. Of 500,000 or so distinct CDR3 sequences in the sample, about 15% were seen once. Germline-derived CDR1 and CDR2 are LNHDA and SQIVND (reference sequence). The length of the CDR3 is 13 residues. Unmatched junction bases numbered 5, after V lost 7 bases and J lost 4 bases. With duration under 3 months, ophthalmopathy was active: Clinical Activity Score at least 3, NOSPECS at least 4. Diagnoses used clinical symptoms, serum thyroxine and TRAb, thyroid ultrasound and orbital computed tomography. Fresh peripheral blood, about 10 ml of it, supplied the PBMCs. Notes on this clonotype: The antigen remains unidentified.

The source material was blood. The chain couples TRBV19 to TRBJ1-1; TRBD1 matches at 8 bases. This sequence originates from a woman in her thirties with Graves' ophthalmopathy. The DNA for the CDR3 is TGTGCCAGTATGGGCAGGGGGCCCACTGAAGCTTTCTTT. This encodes CASMGRGPTEAFF.